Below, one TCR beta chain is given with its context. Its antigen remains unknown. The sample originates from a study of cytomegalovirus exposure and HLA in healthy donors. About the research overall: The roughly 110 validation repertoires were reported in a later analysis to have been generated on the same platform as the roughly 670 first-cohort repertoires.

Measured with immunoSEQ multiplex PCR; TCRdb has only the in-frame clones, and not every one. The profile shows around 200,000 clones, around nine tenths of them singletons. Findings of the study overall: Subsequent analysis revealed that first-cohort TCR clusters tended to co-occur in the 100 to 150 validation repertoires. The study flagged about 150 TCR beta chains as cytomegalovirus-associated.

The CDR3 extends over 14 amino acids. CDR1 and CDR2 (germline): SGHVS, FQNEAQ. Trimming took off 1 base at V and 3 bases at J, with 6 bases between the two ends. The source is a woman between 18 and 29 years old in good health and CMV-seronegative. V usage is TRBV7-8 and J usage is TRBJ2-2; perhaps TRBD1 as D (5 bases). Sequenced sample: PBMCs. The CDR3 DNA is TGTGCCAGCAGCTTAGAAGGGGACACCGGGGAGCTGTTTTTT. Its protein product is CASSLEGDTGELFF.